The 9 T cell receptor beta chains below all came from one sample that was sequenced in a study of long-term antiretroviral therapy in people with HIV. Survey level was the resolution at which the v3.0 immunoSEQ assay ran. Clones were read by immunoSEQ multiplex PCR, and TCRdb kept only the in-frame ones, dropping some. Among approximately 18,000 clones, 77% were seen once, and the ten largest hold roughly 15%. The sequencing here drew on unsorted PBMCs, taken approximately 2.1 years before starting antiretroviral therapy. These receptors all come from a man between 25 and 39 years old with HIV.

The rearrangement uses TRBV5-4 and TRBJ1-3; 9 bases fit TRBD1. Germline trimming cut 3 bases from V and 4 bases from J; bases unmatched to any gene: 5. The CDR3 extends over 15 amino acids. Looked up from germline, CDR1 is SGHNT and CDR2 is YYREEE (reference sequence). CDR3 coding DNA: TGTGCCAGCAGCTCTGGGGACAGGGAGGGAAACACCATATATTTT. Its protein is CASSSGDREGNTIYF.

There are a few counts of this clone. This chain joins TRBV5-1 and TRBJ2-7; 9 bases are shared with TRBD1. Germline lookup yields CDR1 SGHRS and CDR2 YFSETQ. V shed 2 bases, J shed 4 bases, and the junction held 4 bases outside the gene matches. This CDR3 contains 14 residues. The CDR3 sequence is CASSLQGAEYEQYF. The DNA for the CDR3 is TGCGCCAGCAGCTTACAGGGGGCGGAATACGAGCAGTACTTC. Supplemented by reference TRBV5-1 and TRBJ2-7, the full variable domain reads KAGVTQTPRYLIKTRGQQVTLSCSPISGHRSVSWYQQTPGQGLQFLFEYFSETQRNKGNFPGRFSGRQFSNSRSEMNVSTLELGDSALYLCASSLQGAEYEQYFGPGTRLTVT.

The chain employs TRBV13 and TRBJ2-1; 7 bases align to TRBD1. This CDR3 is 12 amino acids long. Germline lookup yields CDR1 PRHDT and CDR2 FYEKMQ (reference sequence). V was pared by 5 bases and J by 9 bases, with 4 bases of the junction left unmatched. The DNA for the CDR3 is TGTGCCAGCAGCGCAGGGACAGCTGAGCAGTTCTTC. Translated: CASSAGTAEQFF.

The chain combines TRBV6-6 with TRBJ1-6, with 9 bases matching TRBD1. This CDR3 comprises 14 residues. Germline CDR1 and CDR2: MNHNY and SVGAGI (reference sequence). With V trimmed by 5 bases and J by 7 bases, 3 bases remained unmatched. CDR3 amino acids: CASSRDRDNSPLHF. CDR3 DNA: TGTGCCAGCAGTCGGGACAGGGACAATTCACCCCTCCACTTT.

In this sample, this clone is medium-sized (0.01 to 0.1%). The V call is TRBV9, the J call TRBJ2-1, with D perhaps TRBD2 (6 bases). From germline, CDR1 is SGDLS and CDR2 YYNGEE. V gave up 4 bases and J gave up 4 bases, with 15 bases separating them. The CDR3 sequence is 15 residues long. In DNA, the CDR3 is TGTGCCAGCAGCTCCCAAGGTAGCGGATACAATGAGCAGTTCTTC. Translation: CASSSQGSGYNEQFF. The variable domain in full, completed from reference TRBV9 and TRBJ2-1, reads DSGVTQTPKHLITATGQRVTLRCSPRSGDLSVYWYQQSLDQGLQFLIQYYNGEERAKGNILERFSAQQFPDLHSELNLSSLELGDSALYFCASSSQGSGYNEQFFGPGTRLTVL.

The chain has TRBV29-1 and TRBJ2-5; 10 bases fit TRBD1. Looked up from germline, CDR1 is SQVTM and CDR2 is ANQGSEA. Germline trimming cut 5 bases from V and 2 bases from J; bases unmatched to any gene: 5. The CDR3 totals 14 residues. CDR3 DNA: TGCAGCGTTCTTGGGACAGGGGTGCAAGAGACCCAGTACTTC. It encodes CSVLGTGVQETQYF.

The chain recombines TRBV5-1 with TRBJ2-1; D not resolved. The CDR3 runs 13 residues. Germline V gives CDR1 SGHRS, CDR2 YFSETQ. The germline V and J ends were trimmed by 4 bases and 7 bases, with 12 bases remaining between them. CDR3 DNA: TGCGCCAGCAGCGAAACCCTGGGGAATGAGCAGTTCTTC. It is translated as CASSETLGNEQFF.

This clone was observed a handful of times. The rearrangement joins TRBV25-1 to TRBJ1-1; 8 bases are a match to TRBD1. Germline V gene sequence: CDR1 MGHDK, CDR2 SYGVNS. The CDR3 runs to 13 residues. V lost 8 bases, J lost 0 bases, and 2 bases stayed unmatched. Here the CDR3 reads CASGTGLNTEAFF. The CDR3 nucleotides are TGTGCCAGCGGGACAGGTTTGAACACTGAAGCTTTCTTT.

The chain is built from TRBV19 and TRBJ2-3; TRBD1 matches at 9 bases. The CDR3 consists of 18 residues. In germline, CDR1 is LNHDA, CDR2 SQIVND (reference sequence). V lost 4 bases and J lost 4; bases outside the gene matches: 15. CDR3 loop: CASSKNPGQGYWADTQYF. DNA for the CDR3: TGTGCCAGTAGTAAAAACCCGGGACAGGGTTATTGGGCAGATACGCAGTATTTT. The entire variable domain, with the rest obtained from reference TRBV19 and TRBJ2-3, is as follows: DGGITQSPKYLFRKEGQNVTLSCEQNLNHDAMYWYRQDPGQGLRLIYYSQIVNDFQKGDIAEGYSVSREKKESFPLTVTSAQKNPTAFYLCASSKNPGQGYWADTQYFGPGTRLTVL.